Listed below are T cell receptor beta chains from one sample, sequenced in a study of cytomegalovirus exposure and HLA in healthy donors. Produced via immunoSEQ multiplex PCR; TCRdb's table is partial and in-frame only. The sample gives 35,000 to 45,000 clones, roughly 76% of which show up once; 7.5% to 8.5% is in the top ten. The material sequenced was PBMCs. The receptors shown here come from a woman under 40 in good health and CMV-seropositive. CDR3s include the opening cysteine and the closing phenylalanine or tryptophan. The order of the fields is CDR3 length, clone size, V gene, D gene, J gene, CDR3 DNA, CDR3 protein. D genes are given only for firm matches. Clone size is shown for a subset of rows, as once, few, many or a class of expanded clone.

CDR3 length: 14; clone size: NA; V gene: TRBV30; D gene: NA; J gene: TRBJ1-6; CDR3 DNA: TGTGCCTGGAGTGTTTCAGGGTCCGTTTCACCCCTCCACTTT; CDR3 protein: CAWSVSGSVSPLHF
CDR3 length: 15; clone size: NA; V gene: TRBV19; D gene: NA; J gene: TRBJ1-5; CDR3 DNA: TGTGCCAGTAGTGTCCCAGGGAACGCCAATCAGCCCCAGCATTTT; CDR3 protein: CASSVPGNANQPQHF
CDR3 length: 16; clone size: few; V gene: TRBV27; D gene: NA; J gene: TRBJ2-3; CDR3 DNA: TGTGCCAGCAGTTTCTTGGGGGCAGGAGGAACAGATACGCAGTATTTT; CDR3 protein: CASSFLGAGGTDTQYF
CDR3 length: 15; clone size: NA; V gene: TRBV29-1; D gene: NA; J gene: TRBJ1-1; CDR3 DNA: TGCAGCGTTGAACTGTTCGGGGTGGGGAACACTGAAGCTTTCTTT; CDR3 protein: CSVELFGVGNTEAFF
CDR3 length: 13; clone size: few; V gene: TRBV29-1; D gene: TRBD2; J gene: TRBJ2-1; CDR3 DNA: TGCAGCGTTGTAGCGGGAGGGTACAATGAGCAGTTCTTC; CDR3 protein: CSVVAGGYNEQFF
CDR3 length: 14; clone size: NA; V gene: TRBV30; D gene: TRBD1; J gene: TRBJ1-2; CDR3 DNA: TGTGCCTGGAGACGACAGGGCCCTGGCTATGGCTACACCTTC; CDR3 protein: CAWRRQGPGYGYTF
CDR3 length: 14; clone size: NA; V gene: TRBV5-6; D gene: NA; J gene: TRBJ2-2; CDR3 DNA: TGTGCCAGCAGCTTTCTCGCGAACACCGGGGAGCTGTTTTTT; CDR3 protein: CASSFLANTGELFF
CDR3 length: 16; clone size: NA; V gene: TRBV27; D gene: TRBD1; J gene: TRBJ1-1; CDR3 DNA: TGTGCCAGCAGTTTATTGTCCCGACAGGGCTACACTGAAGCTTTCTTT; CDR3 protein: CASSLLSRQGYTEAFF
CDR3 length: 14; clone size: few; V gene: TRBV6-5; D gene: TRBD1; J gene: TRBJ2-7; CDR3 DNA: TGTGCCAGCAGTCCAGGGGGCGGAGGTTACGAGCAGTACTTC; CDR3 protein: CASSPGGGGYEQYF
CDR3 length: 13; clone size: NA; V gene: TRBV10-3; D gene: NA; J gene: TRBJ1-1; CDR3 DNA: TGTGCCATCAGCGTCAGGGGATTGTCTGAAGCTTTCTTT; CDR3 protein: CAISVRGLSEAFF
CDR3 length: 14; clone size: NA; V gene: TRBV28; D gene: NA; J gene: TRBJ1-2; CDR3 DNA: TGTGCCAGCAGACCGGCACAGGTTAACTATGGCTACACCTTC; CDR3 protein: CASRPAQVNYGYTF
CDR3 length: 15; clone size: NA; V gene: TRBV28; D gene: TRBD2; J gene: TRBJ2-7; CDR3 DNA: TGTGCCAGCAGTACCAGCCGTCTAGCGGACTACGAGCAGTACTTC; CDR3 protein: CASSTSRLADYEQYF
CDR3 length: 15; clone size: NA; V gene: TRBV10-3; D gene: NA; J gene: TRBJ2-7; CDR3 DNA: TGTGCCATCAGTGAGTCGAGAACGGGGACCTACGAGCAGTACTTC; CDR3 protein: CAISESRTGTYEQYF
CDR3 length: 15; clone size: NA; V gene: TRBV7-8; D gene: TRBD2; J gene: TRBJ2-7; CDR3 DNA: TGTGCCAGCAGCTTAGGGACTAGCGGATCCTACGAGCAGTACTTC; CDR3 protein: CASSLGTSGSYEQYF
CDR3 length: 16; clone size: NA; V gene: TRBV27; D gene: TRBD1; J gene: TRBJ1-2; CDR3 DNA: TGTGCCAGCAGTTTAGCCCCCCGACAGGGGGCGAAAGGCTACACCTTC; CDR3 protein: CASSLAPRQGAKGYTF
CDR3 length: 12; clone size: once; V gene: TRBV7-9; D gene: TRBD1; J gene: TRBJ2-3; CDR3 DNA: TGTGCCAGCAGCTTAGAAGGGACAGAGCAGTATTTT; CDR3 protein: CASSLEGTEQYF
CDR3 length: 15; clone size: once; V gene: TRBV5-4; D gene: NA; J gene: TRBJ1-3; CDR3 DNA: TGTGCCAGCAGCTCGGACACCCTCTCTGGAAACACCATATATTTT; CDR3 protein: CASSSDTLSGNTIYF
CDR3 length: 15; clone size: NA; V gene: TRBV2; D gene: NA; J gene: TRBJ1-3; CDR3 DNA: TGTGCCAGCACCCTATGGGCAGAAATCGGAAACACCATATATTTT; CDR3 protein: CASTLWAEIGNTIYF
CDR3 length: 21; clone size: NA; V gene: TRBV18; D gene: NA; J gene: TRBJ2-7; CDR3 DNA: TGTGCCAGCTCACCAGATGGCTGGAGCAGGGGTAATCCAATTGTCTCCTACGAGCAGTACTTC; CDR3 protein: CASSPDGWSRGNPIVSYEQYF
CDR3 length: 14; clone size: NA; V gene: TRBV28; D gene: TRBD1; J gene: TRBJ1-2; CDR3 DNA: TGTGCCAGCAGTACCCCAAGACAGGGGTATGGCTACACCTTC; CDR3 protein: CASSTPRQGYGYTF
CDR3 length: 14; clone size: NA; V gene: TRBV6-6; D gene: NA; J gene: TRBJ2-1; CDR3 DNA: TGTGCCAGCAGCCGGGGAACGCGAACACGTGAGCAGTTCTTC; CDR3 protein: CASSRGTRTREQFF
CDR3 length: 14; clone size: NA; V gene: TRBV30; D gene: NA; J gene: TRBJ2-1; CDR3 DNA: TGTGCCTGGTCTAGCGAGGCGGGTTACAATGAGCAGTTCTTC; CDR3 protein: CAWSSEAGYNEQFF
CDR3 length: 15; clone size: NA; V gene: TRBV27; D gene: TRBD1; J gene: TRBJ1-1; CDR3 DNA: TGTGCCAGCAGCTTAAACAGGGGCCGGATGACTGAAGCTTTCTTT; CDR3 protein: CASSLNRGRMTEAFF
CDR3 length: 13; clone size: NA; V gene: TRBV7-2; D gene: NA; J gene: TRBJ1-5; CDR3 DNA: TGTGCCAGCAGCTTACGAGGGAATCAGCCCCAGCATTTT; CDR3 protein: CASSLRGNQPQHF
CDR3 length: 15; clone size: NA; V gene: TRBV6-5; D gene: TRBD1; J gene: TRBJ2-7; CDR3 DNA: TGTGCCAGCAGTTATACCGGGACAGGGTTCTACGAGCAGTACTTC; CDR3 protein: CASSYTGTGFYEQYF
CDR3 length: 14; clone size: few; V gene: TRBV19; D gene: NA; J gene: TRBJ1-5; CDR3 DNA: TGTGCCACCTCACCGGTGGGTGGACTCCAGCCCCAGCATTTT; CDR3 protein: CATSPVGGLQPQHF
CDR3 length: 12; clone size: NA; V gene: TRBV19; D gene: TRBD1; J gene: TRBJ1-2; CDR3 DNA: TGTGCCAGTCGGGACAGCAACTATGGCTACACCTTC; CDR3 protein: CASRDSNYGYTF
CDR3 length: 16; clone size: once; V gene: TRBV6-6; D gene: TRBD1; J gene: TRBJ2-5; CDR3 DNA: TGTGCCAGCAGTTACCGCCCGACAGGGGGCCACGAGACCCAGTACTTC; CDR3 protein: CASSYRPTGGHETQYF
CDR3 length: 13; clone size: NA; V gene: TRBV23-1; D gene: NA; J gene: TRBJ2-1; CDR3 DNA: TGCGCCAGCAGTGTGGCGGTGTACAATGAGCAGTTCTTC; CDR3 protein: CASSVAVYNEQFF
CDR3 length: 11; clone size: NA; V gene: TRBV30; D gene: NA; J gene: TRBJ2-5; CDR3 DNA: TGTGCTTACAGTAACCAAGAGACCCAGTACTTC; CDR3 protein: CAYSNQETQYF
CDR3 length: 13; clone size: NA; V gene: TRBV2; D gene: TRBD1; J gene: TRBJ1-4; CDR3 DNA: TGTGCCACGTCGACAGGGGGTAGCTTTCAGGTGTTTTTT; CDR3 protein: CATSTGGSFQVFF
CDR3 length: 14; clone size: NA; V gene: TRBV5-3; D gene: TRBD2; J gene: TRBJ2-5; CDR3 DNA: TGTGCCAGAAGCTCGCGGGGGGACCAAGAGACCCAGTACTTC; CDR3 protein: CARSSRGDQETQYF
CDR3 length: 14; clone size: NA; V gene: TRBV18; D gene: TRBD2; J gene: TRBJ2-1; CDR3 DNA: TGTGCCAGCTCACCGGGACTAGCGGGAAATGAGCAGTTCTTC; CDR3 protein: CASSPGLAGNEQFF
CDR3 length: 14; clone size: once; V gene: TRBV5-4; D gene: NA; J gene: TRBJ2-5; CDR3 DNA: TGTGCCAGCAGCTTGCAGGGGTCCCAAGAGACCCAGTACTTC; CDR3 protein: CASSLQGSQETQYF
CDR3 length: 15; clone size: NA; V gene: TRBV7-8; D gene: TRBD2; J gene: TRBJ2-1; CDR3 DNA: TGTGCCAGCAGCACCGGGACTAGCGGCTACAATGAGCAGTTCTTC; CDR3 protein: CASSTGTSGYNEQFF
CDR3 length: 15; clone size: NA; V gene: TRBV28; D gene: NA; J gene: TRBJ1-1; CDR3 DNA: TGTGCCAGCAGTCCCCAGGTAGTGATGAACACTGAAGCTTTCTTT; CDR3 protein: CASSPQVVMNTEAFF
CDR3 length: 11; clone size: NA; V gene: TRBV5-8; D gene: NA; J gene: TRBJ1-2; CDR3 DNA: TGTGCCAGCAGCTTTTTCGGTGGCTACACCTTC; CDR3 protein: CASSFFGGYTF
CDR3 length: 14; clone size: NA; V gene: TRBV29-1; D gene: TRBD2; J gene: TRBJ2-3; CDR3 DNA: TGCAGCGTTCATCTAGCGGGTATCACAGATACGCAGTATTTT; CDR3 protein: CSVHLAGITDTQYF
CDR3 length: 14; clone size: few; V gene: TRBV27; D gene: NA; J gene: TRBJ2-7; CDR3 DNA: TGTGCCAGCAGTTTATCGATCGGGATCTACGAGCAGTACTTC; CDR3 protein: CASSLSIGIYEQYF
CDR3 length: 13; clone size: NA; V gene: TRBV6-1; D gene: NA; J gene: TRBJ2-7; CDR3 DNA: TGTGCCATCCTCGAGGGTTCCCCTTACGAGCAGTACTTC; CDR3 protein: CAILEGSPYEQYF
CDR3 length: 15; clone size: NA; V gene: TRBV4-2; D gene: NA; J gene: TRBJ2-1; CDR3 DNA: TGTGCCAGCAGCCAAGTTGGCGGGACCTACAATGAGCAGTTCTTC; CDR3 protein: CASSQVGGTYNEQFF
CDR3 length: 15; clone size: NA; V gene: TRBV7-2; D gene: NA; J gene: TRBJ1-5; CDR3 DNA: TGTGCCAGCAGCCTCGGACAGTGGAGCAATCAGCCCCAGCATTTT; CDR3 protein: CASSLGQWSNQPQHF
CDR3 length: 15; clone size: few; V gene: TRBV7-9; D gene: TRBD2; J gene: TRBJ2-7; CDR3 DNA: TGTTCCAGCAGCCCTGGGGGTAGCGGGGGCTCCGCGGGGTACTTC; CDR3 protein: CSSSPGGSGGSAGYF
CDR3 length: 13; clone size: NA; V gene: TRBV6-5; D gene: NA; J gene: TRBJ1-1; CDR3 DNA: TGTGCCAGCAGTTACGAGGGGGACACTGAAGCTTTCTTT; CDR3 protein: CASSYEGDTEAFF
CDR3 length: 15; clone size: NA; V gene: TRBV4-1; D gene: NA; J gene: TRBJ2-1; CDR3 DNA: TGCGCCAGCAGTCGACTAAGCCCTAGCGACGATGAGCAGTTCTTC; CDR3 protein: CASSRLSPSDDEQFF
CDR3 length: 13; clone size: NA; V gene: TRBV7-9; D gene: NA; J gene: TRBJ1-1; CDR3 DNA: TGTGCCAGCAGCGGACGAGGGGGGGTAGAAGCTTTCTTT; CDR3 protein: CASSGRGGVEAFF
CDR3 length: 13; clone size: once; V gene: TRBV6-5; D gene: NA; J gene: TRBJ2-5; CDR3 DNA: TGTGCCAGCAGTTACTCTTTGGCGGGAACCCAGTACTTC; CDR3 protein: CASSYSLAGTQYF
CDR3 length: 13; clone size: NA; V gene: TRBV4-1; D gene: TRBD1; J gene: TRBJ1-2; CDR3 DNA: TGCGCCAGCAGCCAGACAGGGGTGGGCGGCTACACCTTC; CDR3 protein: CASSQTGVGGYTF
CDR3 length: 17; clone size: few; V gene: TRBV27; D gene: TRBD2; J gene: TRBJ2-1; CDR3 DNA: TGTGCCAGCACCCGAAACCTAGCGGGAGGTCCCTACAATGAGCAGTTCTTC; CDR3 protein: CASTRNLAGGPYNEQFF